Listed below are T cell receptor beta chains from one sample, sequenced in a study of cytomegalovirus exposure and HLA in healthy donors. Some clones are missing from TCRdb's copy, which holds only in-frame ones; the method was immunoSEQ multiplex PCR. The sample has about 140,000 clones; around 80% are singletons. The sequenced sample consisted of PBMCs. Receptors originate from a man under 40 in good health and CMV-seronegative. The CDR3 runs from the conserved cysteine through the conserved F or W. The D gene is left open where the match is weak. Some rows have no size entry. The others give once, few or many, or a class for an expanded clone.

V gene	J gene	D gene	clone size	CDR3 DNA	CDR3 protein
TRBV4-1	TRBJ2-7	TRBD1	NA	TGCGCCAGCAGCCAAGATGAGACAGGGGGCTCAATCAACGAGCAGTACTTC	CASSQDETGGSINEQYF
TRBV4-2	TRBJ2-3	NA	NA	TGTGCCAGCAGCCAAGCTGATTTCGGGGGGCCGGGAGATACGCAGTATTTT	CASSQADFGGPGDTQYF
TRBV5-8	TRBJ2-7	NA	NA	TGTGCCAGCAGCTTTTTAACAGATTCCTACGAGCAGTACTTC	CASSFLTDSYEQYF
TRBV7-7	TRBJ2-5	NA	NA	TGTGCTAGCAGCACGCGACAGGTGCAGTACTTC	CASSTRQVQYF
TRBV28	TRBJ2-3	NA	NA	TGTGCCAGCAGTTTTGACTACTACACAGATACGCAGTATTTT	CASSFDYYTDTQYF
TRBV27	TRBJ2-7	TRBD1	NA	TGTGCCAGCAGTCTCGAGGGGGACAGATACTACGAGCAGTACTTC	CASSLEGDRYYEQYF
TRBV10-3	TRBJ1-6	NA	NA	TGTGCCATCAGTTACAGGGAAAACTCACCCCTCCACTTT	CAISYRENSPLHF
TRBV5-1	TRBJ1-1	TRBD1	few	TGCGCCAGCAGCTCTACAGGGGTGACTGAAGCTTTCTTT	CASSSTGVTEAFF
TRBV28	TRBJ2-7	TRBD1	NA	TGTGCCAGCAGGCCCGGGACAGGGATCGGCTACGAGCAGTACTTC	CASRPGTGIGYEQYF
TRBV19	TRBJ2-2	NA	few	TGTGCCAGTATTCCCACAGGGACCACCGGGGAGCTGTTTTTT	CASIPTGTTGELFF
TRBV28	TRBJ2-1	TRBD2	NA	TGTGCCACTTTGACTCGGACGGACTCCGGGACTAGGGGATACAATGAGCAGTTCTTC	CATLTRTDSGTRGYNEQFF
TRBV4-1	TRBJ1-1	NA	once	TGCGCCAGCAGCCCCGGGGGAGAAACTGAAGCTTTCTTT	CASSPGGETEAFF
TRBV2	TRBJ1-2	TRBD1	once	TGTGCCAGCACCCCACAGGGGGCGGACTATGGCTACACCTTC	CASTPQGADYGYTF
TRBV7-9	TRBJ2-2	NA	NA	TGTGCCAGCAGCTCCGGGATCCTCACCGGGGAGCTGTTTTTT	CASSSGILTGELFF
TRBV2	TRBJ1-3	NA	NA	TGTGCCAGCAGTACTTATTGGACAGCAGGAAACACCATATATTTT	CASSTYWTAGNTIYF
TRBV19	TRBJ2-6	TRBD1	NA	TGTGCCACCCGACAGGGGGCTAGCTCTGGGGCCAACGTCCTGACTTTC	CATRQGASSGANVLTF
TRBV6-5	TRBJ2-5	NA	few	TGTGCCAGCAGCCAGCCGGGGTATGGGCAAGAGACCCAGTACTTC	CASSQPGYGQETQYF
TRBV7-7	TRBJ2-5	TRBD1	once	TGTGCTAGCAGCTTCGACAGGGGAGAGACCCAGTACTTC	CASSFDRGETQYF
TRBV6-5	TRBJ2-7	NA	NA	TGTGCCAGCTGGGGCACGACGCGCAACGAGCAGTACTTC	CASWGTTRNEQYF
TRBV5-6	TRBJ1-5	TRBD1	NA	TGTGCCAGCAGCTCAGCCCGACAGGGGAGCAATCAGCCCCAGCATTTT	CASSSARQGSNQPQHF
TRBV2	TRBJ2-7	NA	NA	TGTGCCAGCAGTGAAGTTCGCGGCTACGAGCAGTACTTC	CASSEVRGYEQYF
TRBV7-8	TRBJ2-6	NA	NA	TGTGCCAGCAGCCCCACATGGGAGACTGGGGCCAACGTCCTGACTTTC	CASSPTWETGANVLTF
TRBV5-4	TRBJ1-1	NA	NA	TGTGCCAGCAGCTTGGAGGCAGGTTATACTGAAGCTTTCTTT	CASSLEAGYTEAFF
TRBV10-3	TRBJ2-5	TRBD1	NA	TGTGCCATCAGTGAGTCGGGACAGGAAGAGACCCAGTACTTC	CAISESGQEETQYF
TRBV4-1	TRBJ2-3	TRBD2	once	TGCGCCAGCAGCTTTACTAGCGGTTCAGATACGCAGTATTTT	CASSFTSGSDTQYF
TRBV4-1	TRBJ2-3	NA	NA	TGCGCCAGCAGCCAACAGGGTAAGGTGACAGATACGCAGTATTTT	CASSQQGKVTDTQYF
TRBV4-1	TRBJ2-7	TRBD2	few	TGCGCCAGCAGCCAAACATACACCGGGACTAGCTACCACGAGCAGTACTTC	CASSQTYTGTSYHEQYF
TRBV18	TRBJ2-7	TRBD1	NA	TGTGCCAGCTCACCCATCCGGGACAGGGCTGGGGAGCAGTACTTC	CASSPIRDRAGEQYF
TRBV15	TRBJ2-3	TRBD2	NA	TGTGCCACCAGCAGAGCCAGCGGGGTTCGCACGAACAAAGGCCACACAGATACGCAGTATTTT	CATSRASGVRTNKGHTDTQYF
TRBV4-1	TRBJ2-2	NA	once	TGCGCCAGCAGCCATTTTAGCACCGGGGAGCTGTTTTTT	CASSHFSTGELFF
TRBV7-9	TRBJ2-7	NA	few	TGTGCCAGCAGCCCGCGGGGCCCCTACGAGCAGTACTTC	CASSPRGPYEQYF
TRBV7-9	TRBJ2-7	TRBD2	NA	TGTGCCAGCACCCTGAGCGGGAGTTTTAGCGAGCAGTACTTC	CASTLSGSFSEQYF
TRBV28	TRBJ2-7	TRBD2	NA	TGTGCCAGCAGTACTCGGACTAGCGGGCACTACGAGCAGTACTTC	CASSTRTSGHYEQYF